The source of this T cell receptor (beta chain) is a study of blood T cell repertoires in COVID-19. The protocol was immunoSEQ multiplex PCR, while the TCRdb copy is restricted to in-frame clones and leaves out a portion. The repertoire includes fewer than 200,000 clones, over 75% of them detected once, and approximately 9% sits in the top ten. Looked up from germline, CDR1 is KGHSH and CDR2 is LQKENI. This CDR3 is 12 amino acids long. V lost 3 bases and J lost 5, with 7 bases in between. The chain combines TRBV18 with TRBJ2-5; the D is unclear. Sequences were obtained from PBMCs or T cells enriched from blood (not recorded which). This TCR was sampled from a woman aged 18-29 years who had recovered from COVID-19. CDR3 coding DNA: TGTGCCAGCTCACCTAATGAGGAGACCCAGTACTTC. It translates to CASSPNEETQYF.